Listed below are T cell receptor beta chains from one sample, sequenced in a study of vaccination and CD4 T cells after COVID-19. TCRdb passed the PCR reads through MiXCR, listing each CDR3 protein once. This table has some 19,000 distinct CDR3 sequences, around 45% appearing once. Which antigens these TCRs recognize remains unknown. Sequencing was carried out using CD4+ T cells from blood, cultured in vitro. Source of these receptors: a human donor who had recovered from COVID-19. CDR3s leave out the opening cysteine and the closing phenylalanine or tryptophan. Each record gives: D gene, V gene, J gene, CDR3 protein. The D gene is left open where the match is weak.

d_call: .; v_call: TRBV6-2/TRBV6-3; j_call: TRBJ1-2; cdr3_aa: ASSYSGAEFNHGYT
d_call: .; v_call: TRBV7-3; j_call: TRBJ2-2; cdr3_aa: ASSTGAQYTGELF
d_call: .; v_call: TRBV11-3; j_call: TRBJ1-5; cdr3_aa: ASSSGYEDQPQH
d_call: .; v_call: TRBV12-3/TRBV12-4; j_call: TRBJ1-1; cdr3_aa: ASSTRWTEAF
d_call: .; v_call: TRBV30; j_call: TRBJ2-7; cdr3_aa: AWSVQGVSYEQY
d_call: TRBD2; v_call: TRBV4-3; j_call: TRBJ2-7; cdr3_aa: ASSQGGLAGATEQY
d_call: .; v_call: TRBV5-6; j_call: TRBJ1-5; cdr3_aa: ASSKTGLEPQH
d_call: .; v_call: TRBV5-1; j_call: TRBJ1-2; cdr3_aa: ASSYTGFGYGYT
d_call: .; v_call: TRBV10-3; j_call: TRBJ1-1; cdr3_aa: AISEQLMNTEAF
d_call: .; v_call: TRBV20-1; j_call: TRBJ2-7; cdr3_aa: SATPRRGPYEQY
d_call: TRBD1; v_call: TRBV10-3; j_call: TRBJ2-1; cdr3_aa: AISVGTEGTNEQF
d_call: .; v_call: TRBV7-8; j_call: TRBJ1-4; cdr3_aa: ASSPIGGYNEKLF
d_call: TRBD1; v_call: TRBV11-3; j_call: TRBJ2-2; cdr3_aa: ASSLVQGATGELF
d_call: .; v_call: TRBV15; j_call: TRBJ1-3; cdr3_aa: ATSRDKGFGTGNTIY
d_call: .; v_call: TRBV6-2/TRBV6-3; j_call: TRBJ2-4; cdr3_aa: ASSPLWEIAKNIQY
d_call: .; v_call: TRBV3-1; j_call: TRBJ1-6; cdr3_aa: ASSQTTGFISPLH
d_call: .; v_call: TRBV2; j_call: TRBJ2-2; cdr3_aa: ASSVSAANTGELF
d_call: TRBD1; v_call: TRBV11-2; j_call: TRBJ1-6; cdr3_aa: ASSLSLGQGAGYSPLH
d_call: TRBD2; v_call: TRBV2; j_call: TRBJ2-7; cdr3_aa: ASRAGGTYEQY
d_call: .; v_call: TRBV20-1; j_call: TRBJ2-7; cdr3_aa: SAPVGLPYEQY
d_call: TRBD1; v_call: TRBV7-3; j_call: TRBJ1-1; cdr3_aa: ASSLTADRGGEAF
d_call: .; v_call: TRBV7-2; j_call: TRBJ1-1; cdr3_aa: ASSNVLRREGQGTEAF
d_call: TRBD1; v_call: TRBV5-4; j_call: TRBJ1-2; cdr3_aa: ASTRTGLYGYT
d_call: TRBD1; v_call: TRBV12-5; j_call: TRBJ2-2; cdr3_aa: ASGATGTGFSGELF
d_call: .; v_call: TRBV6-1; j_call: TRBJ1-2; cdr3_aa: ASSEFGRSYGYT
d_call: .; v_call: TRBV6-5; j_call: TRBJ2-3; cdr3_aa: ASSYGPQLGTQY
d_call: .; v_call: TRBV6-2/TRBV6-3; j_call: TRBJ1-1; cdr3_aa: ASSYSRGDTEAF
d_call: TRBD1; v_call: TRBV6-1; j_call: TRBJ2-7; cdr3_aa: ASSEVDRGRPEQY
d_call: TRBD2; v_call: TRBV7-9; j_call: TRBJ2-2; cdr3_aa: ASSLARLAGTGELF
d_call: .; v_call: TRBV30; j_call: TRBJ2-7; cdr3_aa: AWTRPPLREQY
d_call: .; v_call: TRBV5-4; j_call: TRBJ1-1; cdr3_aa: ASSGGRATEAF
d_call: .; v_call: TRBV20-1; j_call: TRBJ2-1; cdr3_aa: SARRDGANEQF
d_call: .; v_call: TRBV7-3; j_call: TRBJ2-3; cdr3_aa: ASSPNGGLADTQY